The rows below give T cell receptor beta chains drawn from one sample of a study of CD8 T cells in ankylosing spondylitis. TCRdb reanalysed the 5' RACE reads using MiXCR and keeps one entry per CDR3 protein. The repertoire holds about 150,000 distinct CDR3 sequences, with 5.5% to 7.5% as singletons. The sequenced material came from blood, either unsorted or a sorted T cell fraction (not recorded which). The origin of the receptors is a female donor with ankylosing spondylitis or in good health (not recorded which). The CDR3 runs from the conserved cysteine through the conserved F or W. A D gene is named only where the DNA matches it firmly. The size field is filled for only some rows; it gives once, few, many or a size class.

many	TRBJ2-2	NA	TRBV12-3/TRBV12-4	CASSLSRTGELFF	TGTGCCAGCAGTTTATCACGTACCGGGGAGCTGTTTTTT
many	TRBJ2-5	TRBD2	TRBV27	CASSSYGGADETQYF	TGTGCCAGCAGTTCTTACGGGGGGGCAGACGAGACCCAGTACTTC
many	TRBJ2-7	NA	TRBV20-1	CSARDLIRGSESEQYF	TGCAGTGCTAGAGATCTAATAAGAGGCTCGGAGAGCGAGCAGTACTTC
many	TRBJ1-3	NA	TRBV7-9	CASSLVLNSGNTIYF	TGTGCCAGCAGCTTAGTCCTCAACTCTGGAAACACCATATATTTT
many	TRBJ2-5	NA	TRBV3-1	CASSQGSETQYF	TGTGCCAGCAGCCAGGGATCGGAGACCCAGTACTTC
many	TRBJ2-3	TRBD2	TRBV3-1	CASSQEGLAGGFSTDTQYF	TGTGCCAGCAGCCAAGAGGGACTAGCGGGGGGCTTTAGCACAGATACGCAGTATTTT
many	TRBJ1-1	NA	TRBV11-2	CASSFWGAEAFF	TGTGCCAGCAGCTTTTGGGGGGCTGAAGCTTTCTTT
many	TRBJ2-3	TRBD1	TRBV10-3	CAIPCHRGRTDTQYF	TGTGCCATTCCTTGTCACAGGGGGCGCACAGATACGCAGTATTTT
many	TRBJ2-7	TRBD1	TRBV6-2/TRBV6-3	CASSYSGTGLEQYF	TGTGCCAGCAGTTACTCAGGGACAGGGCTCGAGCAGTACTTC
many	TRBJ2-2	TRBD2	TRBV12-3/TRBV12-4	CASTSLTGGEAGELFF	TGTGCCAGCACCAGCCTCACGGGGGGGGAAGCCGGGGAGCTGTTTTTT
few	TRBJ2-1	NA	TRBV24-1	CATSDLLQGSEQFF	TGTGCCACCAGTGATTTGTTGCAGGGGTCTGAGCAGTTCTTC
NA	TRBJ1-1	TRBD1	TRBV12-5	CASGVDRGEAFF	TGTGCTAGTGGTGTAGACAGGGGAGAAGCTTTCTTT
many	TRBJ1-6	NA	TRBV10-3	CAIRVDSFNSPLHF	TGTGCCATCAGAGTCGACAGCTTTAATTCACCCCTCCACTTT
many	TRBJ2-7	NA	TRBV28	CASSRKLSGSYEQYF	TGTGCCAGCAGTCGGAAGCTGAGCGGCTCCTACGAGCAGTACTTC
few	TRBJ2-7	NA	TRBV7-9	CASSLSQPYEQYF	TGTGCCAGCAGCTTATCGCAGCCCTACGAGCAGTACTTC
NA	TRBJ2-1	NA	TRBV30	CAWTTAGSYNEQFF	TGTGCCTGGACTACGGCGGGCTCCTACAATGAGCAGTTCTTC
many	TRBJ1-5	NA	TRBV6-1	CASAQGNQPQHF	TGTGCCAGCGCCCAGGGCAATCAGCCCCAGCATTTT
many	TRBJ1-1	NA	TRBV3-1	CASSPAVRNTEAFF	TGTGCCAGCAGCCCTGCAGTCAGGAACACTGAAGCTTTCTTT
many	TRBJ2-7	TRBD2	TRBV4-1	CASSQVRGNYEQYF	TGCGCCAGCAGCCAAGTGCGGGGGAACTACGAGCAGTACTTC
many	TRBJ1-2	NA	TRBV27	CAPNADNNYGYTF	TGTGCCCCCAACGCCGACAATAACTATGGCTACACCTTC
many	TRBJ2-1	TRBD1	TRBV5-1	CASTSVTGGAYNEQFF	TGCGCCAGCACCTCCGTGACAGGGGGCGCCTACAATGAGCAGTTCTTC
NA	TRBJ1-3	NA	TRBV6-1	CASSRPRVGGQTGNTIYF	TGTGCCAGCAGTCGTCCCCGGGTTGGGGGTCAAACTGGAAACACCATATATTTT
many	TRBJ1-5	NA	TRBV7-9	CASSRSGVGNQPQHF	TGTGCCAGCAGCCGCTCCGGGGTGGGCAATCAGCCCCAGCATTTT
few	TRBJ1-2	NA	TRBV7-9	CASSLENRDGYTF	TGTGCCAGCAGCTTAGAGAACAGGGATGGCTACACCTTC
many	TRBJ2-5	TRBD1	TRBV5-1	CASSYGQGKETQYF	TGCGCCAGCAGCTACGGACAGGGAAAAGAGACCCAGTACTTC
many	TRBJ1-6	NA	TRBV12-3/TRBV12-4	CASKWGGGRTDNSPLHF	TGTGCCAGCAAATGGGGTGGTGGGCGAACTGATAATTCACCCCTCCACTTT
many	TRBJ2-2	NA	TRBV10-3	CAISESRSTGELFF	TGTGCCATCAGTGAGTCCCGGAGCACCGGGGAGCTGTTTTTT
many	TRBJ1-1	NA	TRBV20-1	CSAEGVQGKAFF	TGCAGTGCTGAGGGGGTCCAAGGCAAAGCTTTCTTT
many	TRBJ2-3	NA	TRBV7-3	CASSLTPGTSTDTQYF	TGTGCCAGCAGCTTAACCCCCGGAACTAGCACAGATACGCAGTATTTT
many	TRBJ2-7	NA	TRBV3-1	CASSHRVFAYEQYF	TGTGCCAGCAGCCACAGGGTATTCGCCTACGAGCAGTACTTC
many	TRBJ1-1	TRBD1	TRBV7-2	CASSLGTGLNTEAFF	TGTGCCAGCAGCTTAGGGACAGGACTGAACACTGAAGCTTTCTTT
many	TRBJ2-5	NA	TRBV3-1	CASSPQRGETQYF	TGTGCCAGCAGCCCTCAGCGTGGAGAGACCCAGTACTTC
many	TRBJ2-3	NA	TRBV11-3	CASSLEGGDTQYF	TGTGCCAGCAGCTTAGAAGGCGGTGATACGCAGTATTTT
many	TRBJ2-7	NA	TRBV20-1	CSARDTGPYEQYF	TGCAGTGCTAGAGATACGGGACCTTACGAGCAGTACTTC
many	TRBJ1-2	TRBD1	TRBV24-1	CATRNPGTGWKDRYTF	TGTGCCACTAGAAACCCCGGGACAGGGTGGAAAGATCGCTACACCTTC
NA	TRBJ1-2	NA	TRBV14	CASSQDRRAGGYTF	TGTGCCAGCAGCCAAGATAGGAGGGCGGGAGGCTACACCTTC
many	TRBJ1-5	TRBD1	TRBV6-1	CASKTGTVAQPQHF	TGTGCCAGCAAAACCGGGACAGTGGCCCAGCCCCAGCATTTT
many	TRBJ1-1	TRBD1	TRBV6-1	CAARQGRAEAFF	TGTGCCGCCCGACAGGGTCGCGCTGAAGCTTTCTTT
few	TRBJ2-5	NA	TRBV3-1	CASSQEPGREETQYF	TGTGCCAGCAGCCAAGAACCCGGCAGGGAAGAGACCCAGTACTTC
few	TRBJ1-2	NA	TRBV11-1	CASSPTRAGEVPNYGYTF	TGTGCCAGCAGCCCAACGAGGGCAGGGGAAGTGCCTAACTATGGCTACACCTTC
NA	TRBJ1-1	TRBD1	TRBV7-3	CASSSTGQGGTEAFF	TGTGCCAGCAGCTCTACGGGACAGGGCGGGACTGAAGCTTTCTTT
many	TRBJ1-2	NA	TRBV5-1	CASSLEVGRYGYTF	TGCGCCAGCAGCTTGGAAGTAGGTCGCTATGGCTACACCTTC
many	TRBJ2-2	NA	TRBV5-1	CASSGIYTGELFF	TGCGCCAGCTCCGGGATATACACCGGGGAGCTGTTTTTT
NA	TRBJ2-5	NA	TRBV7-2	CASSLVGNREAQYF	TGTGCCAGCAGCTTAGTGGGTAACAGGGAGGCCCAGTACTTC
many	TRBJ1-3	TRBD1	TRBV9	CASSVTQDRGAGNTIYF	TGTGCCAGCAGCGTAACCCAGGACAGGGGGGCTGGAAACACCATATATTTT
NA	TRBJ2-5	NA	TRBV20-1	CSARVALGQEAQYF	TGCAGTGCTAGAGTTGCCCTGGGACAAGAGGCCCAGTACTTC
few	TRBJ1-6	NA	TRBV7-2	CASRRGRNDYNSPLHF	TGTGCCAGCAGACGAGGACGGAATGATTATAATTCACCCCTCCACTTT
many	TRBJ1-2	NA	TRBV29-1	CSVEGTALNYGYTF	TGCAGCGTTGAGGGGACCGCTCTTAACTATGGCTACACCTTC
NA	TRBJ2-5	NA	TRBV12-3/TRBV12-4	CASTDSYQETQYF	TGTGCCAGCACAGACTCGTACCAAGAGACCCAGTACTTC
many	TRBJ1-5	NA	TRBV18	CASSHQGQFYSNQPQHF	TGTGCCAGCTCACATCAAGGACAGTTCTATAGCAATCAGCCCCAGCATTTT
many	TRBJ1-1	NA	TRBV21-1	CASRTVGGVHTEAFF	TGTGCCAGCAGAACCGTGGGAGGGGTGCACACTGAAGCTTTCTTT
many	TRBJ1-2	NA	TRBV5-1	CASSLGWDIPGYTF	TGCGCCAGCAGCTTGGGCTGGGACATCCCAGGCTACACCTTC
many	TRBJ1-1	NA	TRBV4-1	CASSQHTLFDRSNTEAFF	TGCGCCAGCAGCCAACACACCCTTTTCGACAGGTCAAACACTGAAGCTTTCTTT
many	TRBJ2-1	TRBD2	TRBV5-1	CASRLRTSDNEQFF	TGCGCCAGCAGGTTGAGGACTAGTGACAATGAGCAGTTCTTC
many	TRBJ1-1	NA	TRBV5-1	CASRIKGVTEAFF	TGCGCCAGCAGGATTAAGGGGGTCACTGAAGCTTTCTTT